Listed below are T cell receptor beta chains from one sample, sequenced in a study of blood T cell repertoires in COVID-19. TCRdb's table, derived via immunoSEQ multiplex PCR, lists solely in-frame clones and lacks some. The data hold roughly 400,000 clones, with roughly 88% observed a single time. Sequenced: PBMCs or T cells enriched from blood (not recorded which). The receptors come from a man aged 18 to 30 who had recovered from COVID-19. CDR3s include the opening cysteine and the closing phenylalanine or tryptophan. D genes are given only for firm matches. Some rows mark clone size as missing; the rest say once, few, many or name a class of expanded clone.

CDR3: CASSLAWDRGATEAFF
DNA: TGTGCCAGCAGCTTAGCTTGGGACAGGGGCGCCACTGAAGCTTTCTTT
V: TRBV7-8
D: TRBD1
J: TRBJ1-1
size: NA

CDR3: CASSSKGHTIYF
DNA: TGTGCCAGCAGTTCGAAGGGGCACACCATATATTTT
V: TRBV6-5
D: NA
J: TRBJ1-3
size: NA

CDR3: CSVWRPTNEQFF
DNA: TGCAGCGTCTGGAGACCTACTAATGAGCAGTTCTTC
V: TRBV29-1
D: NA
J: TRBJ2-1
size: NA

CDR3: CATRGGRENTEAFF
DNA: TGTGCCACCCGTGGGGGCAGGGAGAACACTGAAGCTTTCTTT
V: TRBV24-1
D: NA
J: TRBJ1-1
size: NA

CDR3: CASSQEWRQLETQYF
DNA: TGTGCCAGCAGCCAAGAATGGAGACAGTTGGAGACCCAGTACTTC
V: TRBV3-1/TRBV3-2
D: NA
J: TRBJ2-5
size: NA

CDR3: CASSLQGQGRNGYTF
DNA: TGTGCCAGTAGTCTCCAGGGACAGGGGCGTAACGGCTACACCTTC
V: TRBV19
D: TRBD1
J: TRBJ1-2
size: NA

CDR3: CASSSRTSGRAYTQYF
DNA: TGTGCCAGCAGTTCCCGGACTAGCGGGAGGGCGTATACGCAGTATTTT
V: TRBV27
D: TRBD2
J: TRBJ2-3
size: NA

CDR3: CASSLMPGGWGETQYF
DNA: TGTGCCAGCAGTTTAATGCCAGGGGGTTGGGGAGAGACCCAGTACTTC
V: TRBV28
D: TRBD1
J: TRBJ2-5
size: NA

CDR3: CATSVQGGYGYTF
DNA: TGTGCCACCAGTGTCCAGGGTGGCTATGGCTACACCTTC
V: TRBV24-1
D: NA
J: TRBJ1-2
size: NA

CDR3: CASSPRTRSGGEQFF
DNA: TGTGCCAGCAGTCCTCGGACTAGATCGGGTGGGGAGCAGTTCTTC
V: TRBV2
D: TRBD2
J: TRBJ2-1
size: NA

CDR3: CASSPPTGGEKLFF
DNA: TGTGCCAGCTCACCCCCGACAGGTGGGGAAAAACTGTTTTTT
V: TRBV18
D: NA
J: TRBJ1-4
size: NA

CDR3: CASRGDRGLPLSEQYF
DNA: TGTGCCAGCAGGGGGGACAGGGGTCTCCCCCTCTCCGAGCAGTACTTC
V: TRBV28
D: TRBD1
J: TRBJ2-7
size: NA

CDR3: CASSVGLAGGTGELFF
DNA: TGCGCCAGCAGCGTGGGACTAGCGGGTGGCACCGGGGAGCTGTTTTTT
V: TRBV5-1
D: TRBD2
J: TRBJ2-2
size: NA

CDR3: CSVGLGGYQETQYF
DNA: TGCAGCGTCGGTTTAGGAGGTTACCAAGAGACCCAGTACTTC
V: TRBV29-1
D: NA
J: TRBJ2-5
size: NA

CDR3: CASSLPNPGRGGNIQYF
DNA: TGTGCCAGCAGCTTGCCCAATCCCGGGAGGGGAGGAAACATTCAGTACTTC
V: TRBV5-4
D: TRBD2
J: TRBJ2-4
size: NA

CDR3: CAIRAGFDTEAFF
DNA: TGTGCCATCAGGGCGGGTTTCGACACTGAAGCTTTCTTT
V: TRBV10-3
D: NA
J: TRBJ1-1
size: NA

CDR3: CASSLVYGRGTGELFF
DNA: TGCGCCAGCAGCTTGGTGTACGGGAGAGGGACCGGGGAGCTGTTTTTT
V: TRBV5-1
D: NA
J: TRBJ2-2
size: NA

CDR3: CASSPGRVQYF
DNA: TGTGCCAGCAGCCCCGGGAGGGTCCAGTACTTC
V: TRBV7-9
D: TRBD2
J: TRBJ2-5
size: NA

CDR3: CASSLVGQNYGYTF
DNA: TGTGCCAGCAGCTTGGTGGGACAGAACTATGGCTACACCTTC
V: TRBV5-4
D: TRBD1
J: TRBJ1-2
size: NA

CDR3: CASSRGTGGTYEQYF
DNA: TGTGCCAGCAGCCGCGGGACAGGGGGTACCTACGAGCAGTACTTC
V: TRBV3-1/TRBV3-2
D: TRBD1
J: TRBJ2-7
size: NA

CDR3: CASSQFLSQGSQPQHF
DNA: TGTGCCAGCAGCCAATTCCTCTCACAGGGCAGTCAGCCCCAGCATTTT
V: TRBV3-1/TRBV3-2
D: NA
J: TRBJ1-5
size: NA

CDR3: CASSQFEGHNTGELFF
DNA: TGCGCCAGCAGCCAATTCGAGGGACATAACACCGGGGAGCTGTTTTTT
V: TRBV4-1
D: NA
J: TRBJ2-2
size: NA

CDR3: CASSMYGLSEQYF
DNA: TGTGCCAGTAGTATGTACGGTCTGAGCGAGCAGTACTTC
V: TRBV19
D: NA
J: TRBJ2-7
size: few